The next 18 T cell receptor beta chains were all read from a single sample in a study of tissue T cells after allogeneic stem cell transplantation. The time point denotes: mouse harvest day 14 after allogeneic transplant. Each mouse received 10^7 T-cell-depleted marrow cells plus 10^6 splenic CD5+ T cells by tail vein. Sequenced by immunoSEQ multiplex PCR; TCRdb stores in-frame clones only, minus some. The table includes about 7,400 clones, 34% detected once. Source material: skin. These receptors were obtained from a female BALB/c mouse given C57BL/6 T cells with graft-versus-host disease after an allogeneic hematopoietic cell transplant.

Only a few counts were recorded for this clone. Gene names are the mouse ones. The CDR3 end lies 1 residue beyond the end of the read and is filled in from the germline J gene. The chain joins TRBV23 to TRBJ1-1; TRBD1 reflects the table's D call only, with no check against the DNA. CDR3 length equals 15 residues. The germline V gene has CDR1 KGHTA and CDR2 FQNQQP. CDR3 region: CSSSQFHNANTEVFF. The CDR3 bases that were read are TGCTCCAGCAGTCAATTTCACAACGCAAACACAGAAGTCTTC.

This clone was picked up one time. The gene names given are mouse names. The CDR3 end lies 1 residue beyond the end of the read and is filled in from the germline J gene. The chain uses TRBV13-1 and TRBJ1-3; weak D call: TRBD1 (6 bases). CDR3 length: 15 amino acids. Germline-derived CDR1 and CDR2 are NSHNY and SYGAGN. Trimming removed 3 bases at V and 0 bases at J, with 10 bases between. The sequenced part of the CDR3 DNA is TGTGCCAGCAGTGGGGACAAAAATTCTGGAAATACGCTCTAT. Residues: CASSGDKNSGNTLY. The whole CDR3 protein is CASSGDKNSGNTLYF.

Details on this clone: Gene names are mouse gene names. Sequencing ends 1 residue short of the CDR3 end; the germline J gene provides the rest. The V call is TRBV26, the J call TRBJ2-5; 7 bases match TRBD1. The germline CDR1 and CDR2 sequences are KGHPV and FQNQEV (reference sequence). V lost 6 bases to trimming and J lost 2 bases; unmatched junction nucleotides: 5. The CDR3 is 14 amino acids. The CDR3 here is CASRTGPPQDTQYF. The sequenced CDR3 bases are TGTGCCAGCAGGACAGGGCCTCCCCAAGACACCCAGTAC.

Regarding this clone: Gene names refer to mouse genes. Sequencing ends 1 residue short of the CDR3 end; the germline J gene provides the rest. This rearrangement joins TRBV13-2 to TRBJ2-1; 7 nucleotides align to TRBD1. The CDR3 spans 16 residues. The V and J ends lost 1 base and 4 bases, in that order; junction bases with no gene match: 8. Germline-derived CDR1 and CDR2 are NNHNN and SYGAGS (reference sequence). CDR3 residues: CASGDSGDRTYAEQFF. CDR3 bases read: TGTGCCAGCGGTGATAGTGGGGACAGAACTTATGCTGAGCAGTTC.

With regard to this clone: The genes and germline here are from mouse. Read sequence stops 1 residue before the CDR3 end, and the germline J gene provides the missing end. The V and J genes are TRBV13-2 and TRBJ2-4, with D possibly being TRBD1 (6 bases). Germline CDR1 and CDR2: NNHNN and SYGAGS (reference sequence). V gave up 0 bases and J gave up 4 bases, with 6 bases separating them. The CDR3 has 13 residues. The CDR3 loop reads CASGDGDKNTLYF. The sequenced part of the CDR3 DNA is TGTGCCAGCGGTGATGGGGACAAAAACACCTTGTAC.

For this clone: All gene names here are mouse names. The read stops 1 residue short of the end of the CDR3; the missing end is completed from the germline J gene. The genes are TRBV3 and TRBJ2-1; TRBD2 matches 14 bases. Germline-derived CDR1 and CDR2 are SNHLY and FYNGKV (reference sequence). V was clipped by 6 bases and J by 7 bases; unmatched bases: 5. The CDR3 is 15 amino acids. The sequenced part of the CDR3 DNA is TGTGCCAGCAGTTTGGGACTGGGGGGGCTGGCTGAGCAGTTC. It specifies CASSLGLGGLAEQF. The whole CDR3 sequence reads CASSLGLGGLAEQFF.

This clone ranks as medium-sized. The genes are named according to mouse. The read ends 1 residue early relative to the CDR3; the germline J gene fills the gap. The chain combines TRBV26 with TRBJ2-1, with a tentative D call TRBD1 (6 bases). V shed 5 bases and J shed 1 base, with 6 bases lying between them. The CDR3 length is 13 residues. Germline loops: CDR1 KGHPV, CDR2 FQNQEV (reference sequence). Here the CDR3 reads CASSGQNYAEQFF. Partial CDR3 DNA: TGTGCCAGCAGTGGACAGAACTATGCTGAGCAGTTC.

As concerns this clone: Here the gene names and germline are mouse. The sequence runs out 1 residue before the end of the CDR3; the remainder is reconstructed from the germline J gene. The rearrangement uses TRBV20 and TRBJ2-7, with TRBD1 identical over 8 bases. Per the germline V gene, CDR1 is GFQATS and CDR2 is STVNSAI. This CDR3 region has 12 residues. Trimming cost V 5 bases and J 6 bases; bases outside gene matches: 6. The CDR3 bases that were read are TGTGGTGCTCCGGACAGGGAAGTTGAACAGTAC. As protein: CGAPDREVEQY. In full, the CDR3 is CGAPDREVEQYF.

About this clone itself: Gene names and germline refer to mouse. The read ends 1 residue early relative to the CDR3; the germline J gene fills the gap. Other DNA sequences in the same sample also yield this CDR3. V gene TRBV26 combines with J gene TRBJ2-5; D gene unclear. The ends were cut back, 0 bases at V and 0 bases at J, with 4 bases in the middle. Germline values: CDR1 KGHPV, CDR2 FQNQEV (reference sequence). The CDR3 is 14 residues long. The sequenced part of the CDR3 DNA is TGTGCCAGCAGTCTGTCTGGAAACCAAGACACCCAGTAC. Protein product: CASSLSGNQDTQY. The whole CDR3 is CASSLSGNQDTQYF.

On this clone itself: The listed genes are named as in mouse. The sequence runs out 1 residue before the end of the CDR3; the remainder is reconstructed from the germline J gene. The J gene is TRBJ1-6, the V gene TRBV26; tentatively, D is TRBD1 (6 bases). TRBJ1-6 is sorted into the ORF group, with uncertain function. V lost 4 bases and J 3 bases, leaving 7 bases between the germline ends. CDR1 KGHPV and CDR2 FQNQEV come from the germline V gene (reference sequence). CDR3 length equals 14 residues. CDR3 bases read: TGTGCCAGCAGTCAGGACAGCTATAATTCGCCCCTCTAC. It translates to CASSQDSYNSPLY. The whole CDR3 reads CASSQDSYNSPLYF.

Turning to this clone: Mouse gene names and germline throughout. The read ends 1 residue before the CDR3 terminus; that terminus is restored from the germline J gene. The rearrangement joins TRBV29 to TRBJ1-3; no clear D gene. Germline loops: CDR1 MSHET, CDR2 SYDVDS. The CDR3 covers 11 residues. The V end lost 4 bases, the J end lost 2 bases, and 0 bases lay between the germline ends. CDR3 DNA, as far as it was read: TGTGCTAGCAGTTCTGGAAATACGCTCTAT. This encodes CASSSGNTLY. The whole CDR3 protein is CASSSGNTLYF.

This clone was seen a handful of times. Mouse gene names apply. CDR3: CAWSLPQTYEQYF. The sequenced CDR3 bases are TGTGCCTGGAGTCTTCCACAGACGTATGAACAGTAC. V gene TRBV31 combines with J gene TRBJ2-7; D call uncertain. The read ends 1 residue early relative to the CDR3; the germline J gene fills the gap. The germline V gene has CDR1 GKSSPN and CDR2 SITVG. The CDR3 runs 13 residues. The V end was cut by 0 bases, the J end by 4 bases, with 10 bases between. The full variable domain, in which reference TRBV31 and TRBJ2-7 provide the parts outside the CDR3, is AQTIHQWPVAEIKAVGSPLSLGCTIKGKSSPNLYWYWQATGGTLQQLFYSITVGQVESVVQLNLSASRPKDDQFILSTEKLLLSHSGFYLCAWSLPQTYEQYFGPGTRLTVL.

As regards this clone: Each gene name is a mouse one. CDR3 DNA (partial): TGTGCCAGCAGTCCTGACAGGGCCAACACCGGGCAGCTCTAC. Translated: CASSPDRANTGQLY. From start to end, the CDR3 is CASSPDRANTGQLYF. The chain carries TRBV26 and TRBJ2-2; 7 nucleotides line up with TRBD1. The missing CDR3 end, 1 residue past where the read stops, is filled in from the germline J gene. V dropped 4 bases and J dropped 2; count of bases not matched to a gene: 4. The CDR3 is made up of 15 amino acids. Germline CDR1 reads KGHPV; CDR2 reads FQNQEV (reference sequence).

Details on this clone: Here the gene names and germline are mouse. The part of the CDR3 DNA that was read is TGTGCCAGCAGTCTGTCCAGTCAAAACACCTTGTAC. This translates into CASSLSSQNTLY. The CDR3, in full, reads CASSLSSQNTLYF. The rearrangement uses TRBV26 and TRBJ2-4; D gene ambiguous. The read ends 1 residue before the CDR3 terminus; that terminus is restored from the germline J gene. V was pared by 0 bases and J by 0 bases, with 1 base between. Looked up from germline, CDR1 is KGHPV and CDR2 is FQNQEV (reference sequence). The CDR3 length is 13 residues.

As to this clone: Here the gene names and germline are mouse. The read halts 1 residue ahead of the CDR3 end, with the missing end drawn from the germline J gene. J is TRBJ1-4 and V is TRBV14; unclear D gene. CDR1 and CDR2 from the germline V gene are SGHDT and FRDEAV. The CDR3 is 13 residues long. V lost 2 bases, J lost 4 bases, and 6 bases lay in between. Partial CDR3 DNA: TGTGCCAGCAGTTTGACAAACAACGAAAGATTATTT. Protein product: CASSLTNNERLF. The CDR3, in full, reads CASSLTNNERLFF.

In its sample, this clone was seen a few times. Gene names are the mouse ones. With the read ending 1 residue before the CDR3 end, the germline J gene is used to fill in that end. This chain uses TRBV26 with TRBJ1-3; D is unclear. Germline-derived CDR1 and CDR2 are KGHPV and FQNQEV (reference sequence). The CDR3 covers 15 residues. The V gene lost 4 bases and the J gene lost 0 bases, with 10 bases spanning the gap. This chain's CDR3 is CASSRHLNSGNTLYF. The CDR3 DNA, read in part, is TGTGCCAGCAGTCGACACCTAAATTCTGGAAATACGCTCTAT.

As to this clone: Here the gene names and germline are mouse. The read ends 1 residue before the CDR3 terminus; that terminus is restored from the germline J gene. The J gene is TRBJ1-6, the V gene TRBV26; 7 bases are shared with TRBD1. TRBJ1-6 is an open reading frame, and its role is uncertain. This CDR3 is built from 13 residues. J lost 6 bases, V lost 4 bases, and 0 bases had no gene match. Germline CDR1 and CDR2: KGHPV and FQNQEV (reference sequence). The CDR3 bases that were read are TGTGCCAGCAGTCGGGACAGTAATTCGCCCCTCTAC. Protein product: CASSRDSNSPLY. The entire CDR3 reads CASSRDSNSPLYF.

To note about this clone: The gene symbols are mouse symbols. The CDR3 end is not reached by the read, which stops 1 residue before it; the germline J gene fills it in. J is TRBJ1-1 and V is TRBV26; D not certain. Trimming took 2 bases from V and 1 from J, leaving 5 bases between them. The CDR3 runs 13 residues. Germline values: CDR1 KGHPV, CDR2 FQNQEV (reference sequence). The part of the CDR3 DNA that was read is TGTGCCAGCAGTCTGCAGGAAAACACAGAAGTCTTC. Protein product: CASSLQENTEVF. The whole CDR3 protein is CASSLQENTEVFF.